The clone carrying this TCR beta chain was counted a single time. The authors' processing: Nucleated cell counts were estimated from reference gene primer amplification. Here immunoSEQ multiplex PCR was the method, and the copy in TCRdb shows in-frame clones only, minus some. V and J calls and clone size are those listed in that table; D and trimming were worked out from the DNA. In the table there are nearly 250,000 clones, more than 75% of which are singletons. V was clipped by 3 bases and J by 4 bases, with 6 bases between them. Germline lookup yields CDR1 SGHKS and CDR2 YYEKEE (reference sequence). CDR3 length: 12 residues. These data are taken from a study of blood T cell repertoires in COVID-19. Study-level background: Whether acute or convalescent, the COVID-19 samples came from the United States, Italy and Spain. Nucleic acid was either cDNA or gDNA, and it came from T cells, B-cell-depleted T cells, or PBMCs.

The sequence derives from a woman in her fifties or sixties who had recovered from COVID-19. This chain uses TRBV5-5 with TRBJ2-3; D gene uncertain. The source material was peripheral blood. In DNA, the CDR3 is TGTGCCAGCAGCTCCCCCGCAGATACGCAGTATTTT. It yields the protein CASSSPADTQYF.